This T cell receptor beta chain was sequenced in a study of Ad26.COV2.S vaccination and SARS-CoV-2 variants. Study findings and constraints: Substantial post-vaccination breadth of spike-specific CD8+ and CD4+ T cell responses was reported.

V lost 7 bases and J lost 2; bases outside the gene matches: 13. Germline assignment: CDR1 LNHDA and CDR2 SQIVND (reference sequence). The CDR3 extends over 17 amino acids. The table lists this clone with a count of one. The antigen remains unidentified. Treatment of the sample: about 20 received Ad26.COV2.S at low or high dose, single or two shots; five or six received placebo; per-sample allocation not given. Specimens were obtained on day 63 following the first vaccine or placebo injection. Clones were sequenced by immunoSEQ multiplex PCR, and TCRdb holds only the in-frame ones, with some missing. The table shows over 400,000 clones, with about 92% occurring only once.

Sequencing was performed on peripheral blood, taken in a trial of Ad26.COV2.S vaccine versus placebo. The sequence was obtained from a person aged 18-65 years who received the Ad26.COV2.S COVID-19 vaccine or a placebo. V is TRBV19 and J is TRBJ2-2; 7 bases match TRBD1. The CDR3 nucleotides read TGTGCCAGTACCTCAAGGGGGACAGCTAATAACACCGGGGAGCTGTTTTTT. Its protein is CASTSRGTANNTGELFF.